Following are 17 T cell receptor beta chains from one sample sequenced in a study of T cells after yellow fever vaccination. MiXCR was run by TCRdb on the 5' RACE reads, yielding one entry per CDR3 protein. The sample includes hundreds of thousands of distinct CDR3 sequences, 6.2% of them seen just once. Material: PBMCs, obtained 5 days after the yellow fever booster vaccination. These receptors all stem from a man aged 25-45 years who received the YFV17D yellow fever vaccine.

The table lists this clonotype with many counts. The V and J genes are TRBV24-1 and TRBJ2-5, with 10 bases aligning to TRBD2. From germline, CDR1 is KGHDR and CDR2 SFDVKD. Trimming removed 3 bases from V and 4 bases from J; junction bases left unmatched: 4. This CDR3 region has 15 residues. The CDR3 sequence: CATSDPRTSGETQYF. The CDR3, as DNA: TGTGCCACCAGTGATCCGCGGACTAGCGGAGAGACCCAGTACTTC.

The sample holds a few counts of this clonotype. The chain employs TRBV6-6 and TRBJ1-5, with D hard to call. Germline CDR1 and CDR2: MNHNY and SVGAGI (reference sequence). Trimming left V 5 bases short and J 6 bases short, with 11 bases between. The CDR3 covers 13 residues. The CDR3 reads CASSPLVGQPQHF. The CDR3 nucleotides are TGTGCCAGCAGTCCTCTCGTTGGTCAGCCCCAGCATTTT.

This clonotype turned up a few times. The chain uses TRBV6-1 and TRBJ2-7; 7 nucleotides align to TRBD1. Unmatched junction bases numbered 18, after V lost 4 bases and J lost 6 bases. Germline CDR1 MNHNS, CDR2 SASEGT. This CDR3 region has 17 residues. The chain's CDR3 is CASSGRQGQYPGVEQYF. The CDR3 DNA reads as TGTGCCAGCAGTGGCCGCCAGGGACAGTACCCCGGAGTCGAGCAGTACTTC.

This clonotype was counted only a few times. This CDR3 is CASSRQGSNQPQHF. The DNA of the CDR3 is TGTGCCAGCAGTCGACAGGGTAGCAATCAGCCCCAGCATTTT. The V call is TRBV12-3 or TRBV12-4, the J call TRBJ1-5, with 7 bases fitting TRBD1. V was clipped by 5 bases and J by 0 bases; unmatched bases: 1. The CDR3 extends over 14 amino acids.

This clonotype was picked up many times. V is TRBV4-3 and J is TRBJ2-1; the match to TRBD2 covers 11 bases. The length of the CDR3 is 15 residues. The V and J ends lost 4 bases and 7 bases, in that order; junction bases with no gene match: 6. Germline V CDR1 and CDR2: LGHNA, YSLEER. CDR3 region: CASSPPLAGGNEQFF. As DNA, the CDR3 is TGCGCCAGCAGCCCCCCGCTAGCGGGAGGTAATGAGCAGTTCTTC.

This clonotype was observed a few times. V usage is TRBV7-2 and J usage is TRBJ2-7; D uncertain. Germline V CDR1 and CDR2: SGHTA, FQGNSA. The CDR3 totals 15 residues. Trimming took off 1 base at V and 0 bases at J, with 10 bases between the two ends. CDR3 DNA: TGTGCCAGCAGCTTAGATCTCCGAAACTCCTACGAGCAGTACTTC. Translating gives CASSLDLRNSYEQYF.

This clonotype was observed at least ten times. The CDR3 coding sequence is TGCAGCGTTGAGTCCGGTAATGAAAAACTGTTTTTT. Translation: CSVESGNEKLFF. The V gene is TRBV29-1, the J gene TRBJ1-4; D is unclear. With 3 bases removed from V and 4 bases from J, the gap between germline ends came to 6 bases. The germline CDR1 and CDR2 sequences are SQVTM and ANQGSEA. The CDR3 is 12 residues long.

The chain carries TRBV7-9 and TRBJ1-6; no definite D call. V gave up 7 bases and J gave up 10 bases, with 17 bases separating them. The germline gives CDR1 SEHNR, CDR2 FQNEAQ (reference sequence). The CDR3 has 14 residues. The CDR3 spells CASTDPSGRSPLHF. For the CDR3, the DNA is TGTGCCAGCACCGACCCAAGCGGTAGATCACCCCTCCACTTT.

V is TRBV6-5 and J is TRBJ2-7; either TRBD1 or TRBD2 may supply D (5 bases each). Trimming shortened V by 6 bases and J by 3 bases, and 18 bases separated the two germline ends. Germline CDR1 is MNHEY and CDR2 is SVGAGI. This CDR3 is built from 15 residues. This CDR3 is CASRYHGARDYEQYF. CDR3 nucleotides: TGTGCCAGCAGGTACCACGGGGCCCGGGACTACGAGCAGTACTTC.

This clonotype was seen a few times. The chain joins TRBV3-1 to TRBJ1-1; 7 bases agree with TRBD1. Losses at the gene ends were 6 bases for V and 5 bases for J; bases not matched to a gene: 9. The germline gives CDR1 LGHDT, CDR2 YNNKEL (reference sequence). This CDR3 comprises 14 residues. The CDR3 region is CASSQTGDRTEAFF. CDR3 DNA: TGTGCCAGCAGTCAAACAGGGGATCGAACTGAAGCTTTCTTT.

There are many counts of this clonotype. The chain couples TRBV7-2 to TRBJ2-2; TRBD2 aligns across 10 bases. The V gene's germline CDR1 is SGHTA and CDR2 FQGNSA. The CDR3 extends over 16 amino acids. After removal of 5 bases from V and 4 bases from J, the junction contained 7 bases not matched to a gene. This chain's CDR3 is CASSLRTSGPTGELFF. The CDR3 DNA reads as TGTGCCAGCAGCCTCAGGACTAGCGGACCCACCGGGGAGCTGTTTTTT.

V and J are TRBV2 and TRBJ1-4; TRBD1 agrees at 10 bases. Germline lookup yields CDR1 SNHLY and CDR2 FYNNEI. The J segment lost 7 bases and the V segment lost 10 bases, leaving 6 bases of the junction unmatched. The CDR3 extends over 13 amino acids. The CDR3 spells CATARDRGEKLFF. CDR3 nucleotide sequence: TGTGCCACCGCGCGGGACAGGGGTGAAAAACTGTTTTTT.

This clonotype was counted between two and nine times. The V and J genes are TRBV20-1 and TRBJ1-2, with TRBD1 as a possible D gene (5 bases). This CDR3 spans 13 amino acids. The V gene lost 8 bases and the J gene lost 2 bases, with 15 bases spanning the gap. Germline V gives CDR1 DFQATT, CDR2 SNEGSKA (reference sequence). This chain's CDR3 is CSPLSNRNYGYTF. The CDR3 nucleotides are TGCAGTCCCCTGAGTAACAGGAACTATGGCTACACCTTC.

Many counts were recorded for this clonotype. The rearrangement joins TRBV29-1 to TRBJ2-5; no clear D gene. This CDR3 has 13 amino acids. In germline, CDR1 is SQVTM, CDR2 ANQGSEA. V lost 6 bases and J 4 bases, leaving 15 bases between the germline ends. Here the CDR3 DNA reads TGCAGCGTCACCGTGGACGACGGAGAGACCCAGTACTTC. This encodes CSVTVDDGETQYF. The variable domain in full, completed from reference TRBV29-1 and TRBJ2-5, reads SAVISQKPSRDICQRGTSLTIQCQVDSQVTMMFWYRQQPGQSLTLIATANQGSEATYESGFVIDKFPISRPNLTFSTLTVSNMSPEDSSIYLCSVTVDDGETQYFGPGTRLLVL.

This clonotype was observed a few times. The rearrangement uses TRBV5-4 and TRBJ2-1, with 7 bases that match TRBD1. V was clipped by 6 bases and J by 6 bases; unmatched bases: 12. The CDR3 loop spans 15 amino acids. CDR1 is SGHNT and CDR2 is YYREEE in the germline V gene (reference sequence). As DNA, the CDR3 is TGTGCCAGCAACGAGGGGGCATCTATTGGCAATGAGCAGTTCTTC. Protein product: CASNEGASIGNEQFF.

This clonotype was picked up many times. This chain connects TRBV5-1 to TRBJ2-1, with 7 bases aligning to TRBD1. The CDR3 has 14 residues. Trimming at V came to 2 bases and at J to 8 bases, leaving 7 bases not matched to a gene. Germline lookup yields CDR1 SGHRS and CDR2 YFSETQ. This chain's CDR3 is CASSFRQGTDEQFF. CDR3 DNA sequence: TGCGCCAGCAGCTTCAGACAGGGAACGGATGAGCAGTTCTTC.

This clonotype occurred a few times. The chain is built from TRBV5-1 and TRBJ2-1; D gene uncertain. CDR1 and CDR2 (germline): SGHRS, YFSETQ. Deletions cut 4 bases from V and 4 bases from J, with 15 bases between. The CDR3 extends over 15 amino acids. The CDR3 region is CASSQTAYLYNEQFF. The CDR3 DNA follows: TGCGCCAGCAGCCAAACAGCATACCTTTACAATGAGCAGTTCTTC.